These 10 T cell receptor beta chains were sequenced from one sample in a study of blood T cell repertoires in COVID-19. Profiled with immunoSEQ multiplex PCR; TCRdb holds only in-frame clones, not every one. In the table there are 50,000 or so clones, roughly 79% of which are singletons. Specimen: peripheral blood. The origin of the receptors is a woman in her sixties with acute or convalescent COVID-19.

The chain uses TRBV5-4 and TRBJ1-5, with a tentative D call TRBD1 (6 bases). Trimming removed 1 base at V and 4 bases at J, with 9 bases between. CDR1 is SGHNT, CDR2 YYREEE, per germline (reference sequence). CDR3 length equals 14 residues. CDR3 nucleotide sequence: TGTGCCAGCAGCTTGCAGGGGCCAAATCAGCCCCAGCATTTT. Its translation: CASSLQGPNQPQHF.

The chain joins TRBV27 to TRBJ2-7, with a weak D call TRBD2 (5 bases). The CDR3 loop spans 14 amino acids. V dropped 4 bases and J dropped 1 base, with 11 bases sitting between them. Germline loops: CDR1 MNHEY, CDR2 SMNVEV (reference sequence). CDR3 sequence: CASSSPGWSYEQYF. CDR3 sequence (DNA): TGTGCCAGCAGTTCACCGGGGTGGTCCTACGAGCAGTACTTC.

This clone has just a few counts. The chain uses TRBV7-9 and TRBJ1-4; 7 nucleotides line up with TRBD1. The V gene's germline CDR1 is SEHNR and CDR2 FQNEAQ (reference sequence). This CDR3 has 17 amino acids. V was clipped by 5 bases and J by 6 bases; unmatched bases: 15. CDR3 in DNA: TGTGCCAGCAGCCATGTGACAGGGATGGAGGGAGATGAAAAACTGTTTTTT. The encoded protein is CASSHVTGMEGDEKLFF.

The chain carries TRBV4-1 and TRBJ1-5, with TRBD1 matching over 10 bases. CDR3 length equals 17 residues. Germline V lookup: CDR1 MGHRA, CDR2 YSYEKL. J gave up 5 bases and V 0 bases, and 7 bases lay outside the gene matches. The CDR3 DNA is TGCGCCAGCAGCCAAGAGGGGGGACAGGGGACCTATCAGCCCCAGCATTTT. Translating it yields CASSQEGGQGTYQPQHF.

The chain employs TRBV2 and TRBJ1-1; D is undetermined. The germline V gene encodes CDR1 SNHLY and CDR2 FYNNEI. The V and J ends lost 5 bases and 2 bases respectively, with 9 bases between them. This CDR3 region has 13 residues. The CDR3 loop is CASSYAGNTEAFF. The CDR3 bases are TGTGCCAGCAGTTATGCAGGCAACACTGAAGCTTTCTTT.

V and J are TRBV18 and TRBJ1-3; tentatively, D is TRBD1 (5 bases). V was clipped by 8 bases and J by 0 bases, with 14 bases between them. The CDR3 covers 15 residues. The germline gives CDR1 KGHSH, CDR2 LQKENI. CDR3 protein: CASNIDSSSGNTIYF. The CDR3 DNA is TGTGCCAGCAATATCGACAGCAGCTCTGGAAACACCATATATTTT.

This chain links TRBV10-2 with TRBJ1-6; no clear D. Germline V CDR1 and CDR2: WSHSY, SAAADI. Trimming stripped 0 bases from V and 10 bases from J, with 7 bases between. This CDR3 is built from 13 residues. CDR3 coding DNA: TGCGCCAGCAGTGAGTCGCGAGGATCACCCCTCCACTTT. Protein sequence: CASSESRGSPLHF.

The chain couples TRBV6-5 to TRBJ1-1; TRBD1 matches at 7 bases. The germline gives CDR1 MNHEY, CDR2 SVGAGI. V shed 6 bases and J 12 bases; nucleotides not matched to a gene: 10. The CDR3 totals 12 residues. CDR3 sequence (DNA): TGTGCCAGCAGCCCCGGGACAGTATTGTCTTTCTTT. Translated, it gives CASSPGTVLSFF.

This chain uses TRBV3-1 (or the pseudogene TRBV3-2) with TRBJ2-6; maybe TRBD1 (6 bases). This CDR3 region has 17 residues. Between the trimmed V and J ends, which lost 5 bases and 4 bases, there was a span of 18 bases. CDR1 LGHDT and CDR2 YNNKEL come from the germline V gene (reference sequence). The CDR3 is CASSYRVFLSGANVLTF. The CDR3 DNA sequence: TGTGCCAGCAGCTACAGGGTTTTCCTCTCCGGGGCCAACGTCCTGACTTTC.

This sequence joins TRBV3-1 (or the pseudogene TRBV3-2) and TRBJ2-1; possibly TRBD1 for D (6 bases). V shed 5 bases and J shed 10 bases, with 21 bases lying between them. The length of the CDR3 is 15 residues. Germline CDR1 reads LGHDT; CDR2 reads YNNKEL (reference sequence). The CDR3: CASSSRDTPNGEQFF. In DNA, the CDR3 is TGTGCCAGCAGCTCCCGGGACACTCCGAATGGGGAGCAGTTCTTC.